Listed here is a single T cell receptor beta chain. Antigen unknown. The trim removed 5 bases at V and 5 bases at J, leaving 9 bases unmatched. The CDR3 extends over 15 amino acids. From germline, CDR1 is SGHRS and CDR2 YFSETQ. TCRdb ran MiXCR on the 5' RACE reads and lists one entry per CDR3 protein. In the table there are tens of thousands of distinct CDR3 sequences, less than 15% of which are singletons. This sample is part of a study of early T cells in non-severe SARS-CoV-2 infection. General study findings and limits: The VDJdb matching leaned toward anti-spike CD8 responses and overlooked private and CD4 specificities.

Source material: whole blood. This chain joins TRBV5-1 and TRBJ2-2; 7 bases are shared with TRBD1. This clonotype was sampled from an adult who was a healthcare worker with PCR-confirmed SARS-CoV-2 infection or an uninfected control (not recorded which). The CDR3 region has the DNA TGCGCCAGCAGTTCCGGACACAGGGGTACCGGGGAGCTGTTTTTT. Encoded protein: CASSSGHRGTGELFF.